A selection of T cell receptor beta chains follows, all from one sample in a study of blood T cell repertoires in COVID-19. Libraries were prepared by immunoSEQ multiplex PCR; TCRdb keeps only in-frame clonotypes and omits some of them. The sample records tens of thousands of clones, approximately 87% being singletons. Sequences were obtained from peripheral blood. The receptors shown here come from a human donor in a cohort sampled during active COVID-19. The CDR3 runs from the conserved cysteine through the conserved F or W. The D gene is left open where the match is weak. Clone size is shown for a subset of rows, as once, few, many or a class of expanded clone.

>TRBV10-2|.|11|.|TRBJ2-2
TGCGCCAGCAGCCCTACCGGGGAGCTGTTTTTT
CASSPTGELFF
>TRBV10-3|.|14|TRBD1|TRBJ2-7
TGTGCCATCGCGGACAGGGGGCACTCCTACGAGCAGTACTTC
CAIADRGHSYEQYF
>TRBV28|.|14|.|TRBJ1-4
TGTGCCAGCAGTCGTGGACAGAATAATGAAAAACTGTTTTTT
CASSRGQNNEKLFF
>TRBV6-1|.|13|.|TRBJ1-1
TGTGCCAGCAGTGAAGCAGGGGCCGCCGAAGCTTTCTTT
CASSEAGAAEAFF
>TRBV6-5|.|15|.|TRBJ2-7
TGTGCCAGCAGTTACACTCAGGCATACTCCTACGAGCAGTACTTC
CASSYTQAYSYEQYF
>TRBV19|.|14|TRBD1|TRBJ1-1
TGTGCCAGTAGTGCCGACAGGGGGAACACTGAAGCTTTCTTT
CASSADRGNTEAFF
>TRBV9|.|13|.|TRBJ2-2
TGTGCCAGCAGCGTAGTACTAGTTGGGGAGCTGTTTTTT
CASSVVLVGELFF
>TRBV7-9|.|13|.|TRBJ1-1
TGTGCCAGCAGCGTGACGGCGAGCGGTGAAGCTTTCTTT
CASSVTASGEAFF
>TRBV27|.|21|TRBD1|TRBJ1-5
TGTGCCAGCAGTTTATCCGCTGTTCGGTACGGGACAGTGGGGAGCAATCAGCCCCAGCATTTT
CASSLSAVRYGTVGSNQPQHF
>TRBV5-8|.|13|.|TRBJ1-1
TGTGCCAGCAGCCCCCGGGGGAACACTGAAGCTTTCTTT
CASSPRGNTEAFF
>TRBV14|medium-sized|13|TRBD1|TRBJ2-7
TGTGCCAGCAGCCTCGGGACAGGCTACGAGCAGTACTTC
CASSLGTGYEQYF
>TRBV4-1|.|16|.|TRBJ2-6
TGCGCCAGCAGCCAAGAATCCGGGTCTGGGGCCAACGTCCTGACTTTC
CASSQESGSGANVLTF
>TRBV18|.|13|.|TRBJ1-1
TGTGCCAGCTCACCACCTCTGCGCACTGAAGCTTTCTTT
CASSPPLRTEAFF
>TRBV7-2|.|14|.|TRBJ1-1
TGTGCCAGCAGCTTAGGCAACAGTAACACTGAAGCTTTCTTT
CASSLGNSNTEAFF
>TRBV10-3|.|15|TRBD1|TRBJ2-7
TGTGCCATCAGAGGGTCGGACAGGGGTCCGGGCGAGCAGTACTTC
CAIRGSDRGPGEQYF
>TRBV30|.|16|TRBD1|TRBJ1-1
TGTGCCTGGAGTCTAGTAGACAGGGTGTGGGACACTGAAGCTTTCTTT
CAWSLVDRVWDTEAFF
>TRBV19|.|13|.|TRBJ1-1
TGTGCCAGTAGTATATGGTCAGGGGCTGAAGCTTTCTTT
CASSIWSGAEAFF